These 29 T cell receptor beta chains share one sample of origin, sequenced in a study of neoadjuvant nivolumab and ipilimumab in lung cancer. Repertoires were generated with immunoSEQ multiplex PCR, while TCRdb's copy carries only in-frame clones and drops some. The repertoire has 15,000 to 20,000 clones, approximately 73% of them found once; the top ten carry about 6.6%. Sequenced here: tumor tissue, sampled after neoadjuvant nivolumab, alone or with ipilimumab, at or shortly before surgery. These receptors were taken from an adult with non-small cell lung cancer.

The V gene is TRBV30, the J gene TRBJ2-5, with 15 bases matching TRBD2. Germline CDR1 GTSNPN, CDR2 SVGIG (reference sequence). The CDR3 length is 16 residues. V dropped 1 base and J dropped 5; count of bases not matched to a gene: 5. CDR3 in amino acids: CAWSGGTSGRRETQYF. The CDR3 DNA reads TGTGCCTGGAGTGGGGGGACTAGCGGGAGGAGGGAGACCCAGTACTTC.

The chain employs TRBV6-5 and TRBJ2-3; TRBD2 matches 8 bases. The CDR3 spans 15 residues. Trimming cost V 2 bases and J 2 bases; bases outside gene matches: 3. Germline values: CDR1 MNHEY, CDR2 SVGAGI. The CDR3 is CASSYGGRHTDTQYF. Here the CDR3 DNA reads TGTGCCAGCAGTTACGGCGGGAGGCACACAGATACGCAGTATTTT.

This sequence joins TRBV5-6 and TRBJ2-7; 8 bases line up with TRBD1. Germline CDR1 reads SGHDT; CDR2 reads YYEEEE. The CDR3 is 13 amino acids. V lost 5 bases and J lost 1; bases outside the gene matches: 2. CDR3 nucleotide sequence: TGTGCCAGCAGTTGGACAGGGTCCTACGAGCAGTACTTC. Its protein is CASSWTGSYEQYF.

The chain joins TRBV5-4 to TRBJ2-2, with 9 positions matching TRBD2. Losses at the gene ends were 4 bases for V and 0 bases for J; bases not matched to a gene: 7. CDR3 length: 17 amino acids. Looked up from germline, CDR1 is SGHNT and CDR2 is YYREEE (reference sequence). CDR3 region: CASSPDSSGANTGELFF. CDR3 nucleotide sequence: TGTGCCAGCAGCCCCGATTCTAGCGGGGCGAACACCGGGGAGCTGTTTTTT. The whole variable domain, filled in from reference TRBV5-4 and TRBJ2-2, reads ETGVTQSPTHLIKTRGQQVTLRCSSQSGHNTVSWYQQALGQGPQFIFQYYREEENGRGNFPPRFSGLQFPNYSSELNVNALELDDSALYLCASSPDSSGANTGELFFGEGSRLTVL.

The rearrangement links TRBV28 to TRBJ1-2; D gene unclear. The CDR3 covers 14 residues. V lost 3 bases and J lost 13, with 21 bases in between. The germline CDR1 and CDR2 sequences are MDHEN and SYDVKM. CDR3 loop: CASSLGERTRTGTF. As DNA, the CDR3 is TGTGCCAGCAGTTTGGGAGAAAGGACCCGGACTGGCACCTTC.

This clone was detected once. The chain links TRBV7-9 to TRBJ2-3, with 7 bases lining up with TRBD2. CDR1 is SEHNR and CDR2 is FQNEAQ in the germline V gene (reference sequence). The V gene end was trimmed by 7 bases and the J gene end by 2 bases; junction bases not matched to a gene: 9. The CDR3 runs to 15 residues. The CDR3 region has the DNA TGTGCCAGCACCCTCAGCGGGGCCATCACAGATACGCAGTATTTT. Protein product: CASTLSGAITDTQYF.

V usage is TRBV7-8 and J usage is TRBJ2-7, with D hard to call. The V end lost 5 bases, the J end lost 0 bases, and 8 bases lay between the germline ends. This CDR3 has 13 amino acids. Germline assignment: CDR1 SGHVS and CDR2 FQNEAQ. DNA for the CDR3: TGTGCCAGCAGCCAGCCCACCTCCTACGAGCAGTACTTC. Translated, it gives CASSQPTSYEQYF.

This clone turned up a few times. The sample holds other DNA sequences that translate to the same CDR3. The rearrangement links TRBV2 to TRBJ2-3; 14 bases agree with TRBD2. The CDR3 length is 16 residues. V dropped 4 bases and J dropped 6; count of bases not matched to a gene: 6. Germline loops: CDR1 SNHLY, CDR2 FYNNEI. CDR3 DNA: TGTGCCAGCAGTGCCGGGACTAGCGGGAGTCGGGATACGCAGTATTTT. As protein: CASSAGTSGSRDTQYF.

The rearrangement links TRBV5-1 to TRBJ1-3, with D perhaps matching TRBD1 (5 bases). The germline V gene has CDR1 SGHRS and CDR2 YFSETQ. The CDR3 has 15 amino acids. Trimming removed 2 bases at V and 0 bases at J, with 9 bases between. CDR3 sequence (DNA): TGCGCCAGCAGCTTAGGGGAGGCCTCTGGAAACACCATATATTTT. It translates to CASSLGEASGNTIYF.

The rearrangement joins TRBV5-5 to TRBJ1-1; D not certain. Germline V gene data show CDR1 as SGHKS and CDR2 as YYEKEE (reference sequence). The CDR3 loop spans 13 amino acids. Between the trimmed V and J ends, which lost 4 bases and 6 bases, there was a span of 13 bases. Here the CDR3 DNA reads TGTGCCAGCAGCCCGACGGGGTGGGCTGAAGCTTTCTTT. Translating it yields CASSPTGWAEAFF.

This clone appeared once. Sequence at one end of the junction differs from germline and may be a read error. The chain combines TRBV5-5 with TRBJ2-6, with D tentatively TRBD2 (6 bases). Germline-derived CDR1 and CDR2 are SGHKS and YYEKEE (reference sequence). The CDR3 is made up of 15 amino acids. CDR3: CASSRGVSGANVLTF. CDR3 bases: TGTGCCAGCAGCCGCGGGGTGTCTGGAGCCAACGTCCTGACTTTC.

The V gene is TRBV30, the J gene TRBJ2-7; 8 nucleotides agree with TRBD1. Germline CDR1 reads GTSNPN; CDR2 reads SVGIG (reference sequence). J lost 6 bases, V lost 3 bases, and 7 bases had no gene match. The CDR3 spans 13 residues. In DNA form, the CDR3 reads TGTGCCTGGAGCCGGGACAGGCTAGGCGAGCAGTACTTC. Translated: CAWSRDRLGEQYF. The full variable domain, rest sourced from reference TRBV30 and TRBJ2-7, is SQTIHQWPATLVQPVGSPLSLECTVEGTSNPNLYWYRQAAGRGLQLLFYSVGIGQISSEVPQNLSASRPQDRQFILSSKKLLLSDSGFYLCAWSRDRLGEQYFGPGTRLTVT.

The table lists this clone with a count of one. The V and J genes are TRBV10-3 and TRBJ2-3, with 8 bases fitting TRBD1. Trimming cost V 3 bases and J 2 bases; bases outside gene matches: 19. This CDR3 has 20 amino acids. CDR1 and CDR2 (germline): ENHRY, SYGVKD. CDR3 in DNA: TGTGCCATCAGTGACGGACAGGGTGGGGGTAGCGCGGCGTTCACAGATACGCAGTATTTT. Its translation: CAISDGQGGGSAAFTDTQYF.

The genes are TRBV29-1 and TRBJ2-1; a weak D match, TRBD1 (5 bases). Deletions cut 7 bases from V and 2 bases from J, with 15 bases between. CDR1 is SQVTM and CDR2 is ANQGSEA in the germline V gene. This CDR3 is built from 14 residues. Here the CDR3 reads CSASIRATYNEQFF. In DNA, the CDR3 is TGCAGCGCTTCAATCAGGGCTACCTACAATGAGCAGTTCTTC.

This chain connects TRBV7-9 to TRBJ2-7; D remains unclear. This CDR3 has 13 residues. Germline CDR1 is SEHNR and CDR2 is FQNEAQ (reference sequence). V lost 5 bases and J 2 bases, leaving 10 bases between the germline ends. DNA for the CDR3: TGTGCCAGCAGCCCCCGAGGCCCCTACGAGCAGTACTTC. Its protein is CASSPRGPYEQYF.

The rearrangement joins TRBV5-4 to TRBJ1-2; D is unresolved. The CDR3 covers 13 residues. The germline V gene encodes CDR1 SGHNT and CDR2 YYREEE (reference sequence). The V end lost 4 bases, the J end lost 6 bases, and 13 bases lay between the germline ends. CDR3 protein: CASSLDGVDGYTF. CDR3 nucleotides: TGTGCCAGCAGCCTGGACGGAGTCGATGGCTACACCTTC. Full variable domain (rest looked up from reference TRBV5-4 and TRBJ1-2): ETGVTQSPTHLIKTRGQQVTLRCSSQSGHNTVSWYQQALGQGPQFIFQYYREEENGRGNFPPRFSGLQFPNYSSELNVNALELDDSALYLCASSLDGVDGYTFGSGTRLTVV.

Of note for this clone: Compared with germline, one end of the junction differs, possibly owing to a read error. The chain recombines TRBV7-9 with TRBJ2-7; either TRBD1 or TRBD2 may fit D (5 bases each). CDR3 length equals 14 residues. Germline values: CDR1 SEHNR, CDR2 FQNEAQ (reference sequence). The CDR3: CASSIGTGSHEQYF. CDR3 in DNA: TGTGCCAGCAGCATAGGGACCGGCTCCCACGAGCAGTACTTC.

The chain links TRBV28 to TRBJ1-5, with D possibly matching TRBD1 (5 bases). This CDR3 contains 15 residues. CDR1 MDHEN and CDR2 SYDVKM come from the germline V gene. Trimming took off 5 bases at V and 2 bases at J, with 13 bases between the two ends. The CDR3 DNA reads TGTGCCAGCAGTCCAGGCGGGGGGGGCAATCAGCCCCAGCATTTT. The encoded protein is CASSPGGGGNQPQHF.

The genes are TRBV5-1 and TRBJ1-5; no definite D call. The CDR3 length is 15 residues. V was trimmed by 0 bases and J by 4 bases, leaving 11 bases between them. Per germline, CDR1 SGHRS and CDR2 YFSETQ. CDR3 amino acids: CASSLVSGDNQPQHF. The CDR3 bases are TGCGCCAGCAGCTTGGTTTCTGGGGATAATCAGCCCCAGCATTTT.

There are a few counts of this clone. The CDR3, as DNA: TGTGCCAGCAGCTTATCGGGGAGACGAACAGATACGCAGTATTTT. Translation gives CASSLSGRRTDTQYF. The chain recombines TRBV7-2 with TRBJ2-3, with D tentatively TRBD2 (5 bases). The ends were cut back, 2 bases at V and 3 bases at J, with 12 bases in the middle. Germline CDR1 is SGHTA and CDR2 is FQGNSA. The CDR3 length is 15 residues.

The rearrangement uses TRBV7-9 and TRBJ2-2; D is uncertain. This CDR3 has 13 residues. Germline lookup yields CDR1 SEHNR and CDR2 FQNEAQ (reference sequence). V lost 6 bases, J lost 5 bases, and 10 bases lay in between. CDR3 in DNA: TGTGCCAGCAGATCCAGTGGGACCGGGGAGCTGTTTTTT. Translating it yields CASRSSGTGELFF.

The chain uses TRBV5-1 and TRBJ1-1; 7 positions match TRBD1. This CDR3 has 16 residues. V shed 4 bases and J 1 base; nucleotides not matched to a gene: 10. Looked up from germline, CDR1 is SGHRS and CDR2 is YFSETQ. CDR3 region: CASSQLGTDKNTEAFF. DNA for the CDR3: TGCGCCAGCAGCCAACTCGGGACAGATAAGAACACTGAAGCTTTCTTT.

The V and J genes are TRBV7-9 and TRBJ1-1; TRBD1 might be the D (5 bases). Germline V CDR1 and CDR2: SEHNR, FQNEAQ (reference sequence). The CDR3 runs to 12 residues. V lost 6 bases to trimming and J lost 6 bases, with 11 bases between them. CDR3 DNA: TGTGCCAGCAGGGGGCAGAGGGCTGAAGCTTTCTTT. Translation gives CASRGQRAEAFF.

The V and J genes are TRBV25-1 and TRBJ2-5; the D is unclear. The germline V gene encodes CDR1 MGHDK and CDR2 SYGVNS. This CDR3 region has 15 residues. Trimming pared 4 bases from V and 1 base from J, leaving 13 bases between. The CDR3 region is CASSVGIMGQETQYF. For the CDR3, the DNA is TGTGCCAGCAGTGTAGGCATTATGGGCCAAGAGACCCAGTACTTC.

The chain has TRBV2 and TRBJ1-5; D gene uncertain. The CDR3 has 15 amino acids. Germline V CDR1 and CDR2: SNHLY, FYNNEI. V was clipped by 5 bases and J by 1 base, with 12 bases between them. CDR3 sequence (DNA): TGTGCCAGCAGTCCTGGGGTTGCGAGCAATCAGCCCCAGCATTTT. It yields the protein CASSPGVASNQPQHF.

This clone was seen a handful of times. One end of the junction varies from germline; a read error may be responsible. The V call is TRBV9, the J call TRBJ1-2; weak D call: TRBD1 (6 bases). CDR1 and CDR2 (germline): SGDLS, YYNGEE. This CDR3 comprises 12 residues. CDR3 protein: CASSVLGGGQLF. DNA for the CDR3: TGTGCCAGCAGCGTTCTAGGTGGGGGGCAACTTTTC.

Only a few counts were recorded for this clone. The rearrangement links TRBV28 to TRBJ1-5; perhaps TRBD1 as D (5 bases). CDR3 length: 15 amino acids. Trimming stripped 1 base from V and 3 bases from J, with 10 bases between. Germline loops: CDR1 MDHEN, CDR2 SYDVKM. The CDR3 here is CASSLLSGNNQPQHF. CDR3 in DNA: TGTGCCAGCAGTTTATTATCAGGGAACAATCAGCCCCAGCATTTT. Filled out from reference TRBV28 and TRBJ1-5, the complete variable domain reads DVKVTQSSRYLVKRTGEKVFLECVQDMDHENMFWYRQDPGLGLRLIYFSYDVKMKEKGDIPEGYSVSREKKERFSLILESASTNQTSMYLCASSLLSGNNQPQHFGDGTRLSIL.

This clone was seen only once. The chain couples TRBV30 to TRBJ2-3, with 8 bases that match TRBD2. CDR1 and CDR2 from the germline V gene are GTSNPN and SVGIG (reference sequence). V lost 4 bases, J lost 2 bases, and 20 bases stayed unmatched. The CDR3 is made up of 19 amino acids. The DNA of the CDR3 is TGTGCCTGGAACGGTGGGACTAGTATTCGACGGGGCCCCACAGATACGCAGTATTTT. Translated: CAWNGGTSIRRGPTDTQYF.

This chain joins TRBV27 and TRBJ1-4, with D unclear. The germline V gene encodes CDR1 MNHEY and CDR2 SMNVEV (reference sequence). The CDR3 covers 13 residues. The V end was cut by 6 bases, the J end by 8 bases, with 13 bases between. The CDR3 loop reads CASSRPTYEKLFF. In DNA, the CDR3 is TGTGCCAGCAGCCGCCCGACATACGAAAAACTGTTTTTT.